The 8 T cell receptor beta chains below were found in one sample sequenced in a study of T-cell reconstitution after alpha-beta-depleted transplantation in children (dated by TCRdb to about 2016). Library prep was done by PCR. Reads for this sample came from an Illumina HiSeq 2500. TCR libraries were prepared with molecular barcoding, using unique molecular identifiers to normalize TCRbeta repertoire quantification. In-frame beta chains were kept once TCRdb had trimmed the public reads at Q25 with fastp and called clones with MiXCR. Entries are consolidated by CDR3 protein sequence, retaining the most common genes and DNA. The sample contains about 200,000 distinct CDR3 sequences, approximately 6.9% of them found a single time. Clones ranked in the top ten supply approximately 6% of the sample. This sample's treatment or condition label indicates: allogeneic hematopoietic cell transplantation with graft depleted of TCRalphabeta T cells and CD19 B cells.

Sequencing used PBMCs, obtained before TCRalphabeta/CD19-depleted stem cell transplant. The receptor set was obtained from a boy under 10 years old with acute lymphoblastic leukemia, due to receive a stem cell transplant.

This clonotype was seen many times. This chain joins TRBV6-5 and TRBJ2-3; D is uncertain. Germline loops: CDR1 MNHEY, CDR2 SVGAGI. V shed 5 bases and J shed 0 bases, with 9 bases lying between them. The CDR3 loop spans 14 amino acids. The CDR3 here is CASSPTLSTDTQYF. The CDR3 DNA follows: TGTGCCAGCAGTCCGACCCTGAGCACAGATACGCAGTATTTT.

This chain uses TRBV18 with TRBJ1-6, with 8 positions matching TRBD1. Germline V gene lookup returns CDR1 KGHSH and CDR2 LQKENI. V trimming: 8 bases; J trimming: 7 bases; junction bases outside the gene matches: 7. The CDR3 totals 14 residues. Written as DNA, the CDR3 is TGTGCCAGCGGACGGGACAGGACAAATTCACCCCTCCACTTT. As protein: CASGRDRTNSPLHF.

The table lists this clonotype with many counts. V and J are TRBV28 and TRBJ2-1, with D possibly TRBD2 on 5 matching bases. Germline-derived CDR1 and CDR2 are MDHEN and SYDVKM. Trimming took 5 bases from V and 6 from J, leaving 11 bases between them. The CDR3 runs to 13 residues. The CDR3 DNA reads TGTGCCAGCAGTCCACGGGAAAGCAATGAGCAGTTCTTC. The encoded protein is CASSPRESNEQFF.

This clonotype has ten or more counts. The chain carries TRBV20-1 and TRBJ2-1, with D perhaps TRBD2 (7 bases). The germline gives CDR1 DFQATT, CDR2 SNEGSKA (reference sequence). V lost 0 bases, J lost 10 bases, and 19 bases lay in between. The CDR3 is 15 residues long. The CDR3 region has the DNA TGCAGTGCTAGAGACCCGGGGGCGGGAGAGGGAGAGCAGTTCTTC. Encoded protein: CSARDPGAGEGEQFF.

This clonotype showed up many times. The CDR3 bases are TGTGCCAGCAGCTTAGTAGCGGGGAAATACAATGAGCAGTTCTTC. Translating gives CASSLVAGKYNEQFF. This chain uses TRBV7-3 with TRBJ2-1, with TRBD2 matching 8 bases. The V gene's germline CDR1 is SGHTA and CDR2 FQGTGA. Trimming at V came to 2 bases and at J to 4 bases, leaving 4 bases not matched to a gene. The CDR3 runs to 15 residues.

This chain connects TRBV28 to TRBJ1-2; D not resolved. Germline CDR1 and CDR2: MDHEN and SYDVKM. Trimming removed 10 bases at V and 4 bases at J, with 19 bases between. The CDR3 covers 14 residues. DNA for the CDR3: TGTGCCATCAGGCTTAAGGGTGAATTCTATGGCTACACCTTC. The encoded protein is CAIRLKGEFYGYTF.

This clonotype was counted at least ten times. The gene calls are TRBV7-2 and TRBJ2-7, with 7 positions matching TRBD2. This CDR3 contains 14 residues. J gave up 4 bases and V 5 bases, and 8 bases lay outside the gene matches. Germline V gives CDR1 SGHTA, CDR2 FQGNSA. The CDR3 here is CASSLTSKEYEQYF. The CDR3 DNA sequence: TGTGCCAGCAGCCTGACTAGCAAGGAGTACGAGCAGTACTTC.

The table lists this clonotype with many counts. CDR3 bases: TGTGCCAGCAGTCCAGATGTATACACCACCGGGGAGCTGTTTTTT. It is translated as CASSPDVYTTGELFF. The V call is TRBV28, the J call TRBJ2-2; D not resolved. Germline CDR1 and CDR2: MDHEN and SYDVKM. This CDR3 contains 15 residues. Trimming removed 5 bases at V and 4 bases at J, with 14 bases between.